These T cell receptor beta chains were read from a single sample in a study of beta chain features in type 1 diabetes. The protocol was immunoSEQ multiplex PCR, while the TCRdb copy is restricted to in-frame clones and leaves out a portion. Of about 640,000 clones listed, roughly 12% were seen once; the top ten hold around 0.12%. Sequences were obtained from naive CD4+ T cells from blood. The receptors originated from a man aged 25-45 years with type 1 diabetes. Each CDR3 is given with its conserved first and last residue. D genes are given only for firm matches. The size of a clone is reported for some rows only, either as once, few or many, or as a class for expanded clones.

CDR3nt: TGTGCCAGCAGTGTAGAAGGGACCCAGTACTTC
CDR3aa: CASSVEGTQYF
v_gene: TRBV2
j_gene: TRBJ2-5
abundance: few
d_gene: -

CDR3nt: TGTGCCAGCAGTGAGGGACAGGGTATAGGAAATCAGCCCCAGCATTTT
CDR3aa: CASSEGQGIGNQPQHF
v_gene: TRBV2
j_gene: TRBJ1-5
abundance: -
d_gene: TRBD1

CDR3nt: TGTGCCACCAGCACTCAGACAGGGCCTAACTATGGCTACACCTTC
CDR3aa: CATSTQTGPNYGYTF
v_gene: TRBV15
j_gene: TRBJ1-2
abundance: few
d_gene: TRBD1

CDR3nt: TGTGCCATCAGCCGGGACAGTTCCTCTGGAAACACCATATATTTT
CDR3aa: CAISRDSSSGNTIYF
v_gene: TRBV10-3
j_gene: TRBJ1-3
abundance: -
d_gene: TRBD1

CDR3nt: TGCGCCAGCAGTCAATCTATAGGGCGTGCGGACAGGGCCCCTTACGAGCAGTACTTC
CDR3aa: CASSQSIGRADRAPYEQYF
v_gene: TRBV23-1
j_gene: TRBJ2-7
abundance: -
d_gene: TRBD1

CDR3nt: TGCAGCGTCTCAAGGGGGACAGGGCAAGAGACCCAGTACTTC
CDR3aa: CSVSRGTGQETQYF
v_gene: TRBV29-1
j_gene: TRBJ2-5
abundance: -
d_gene: TRBD1

CDR3nt: TGTGCCAGCAGTGTACAGGGACCAAGCAATCAGCCCCAGCATTTT
CDR3aa: CASSVQGPSNQPQHF
v_gene: TRBV6-1
j_gene: TRBJ1-5
abundance: -
d_gene: -

CDR3nt: TGTGCCAGCAGCGTAGGCAATTTGGGAGTCCAAGAGACCCAGTACTTC
CDR3aa: CASSVGNLGVQETQYF
v_gene: TRBV9
j_gene: TRBJ2-5
abundance: few
d_gene: -

CDR3nt: TGTGCCATCGGAGGAACAGGGCTCGATGGCTACACCTTC
CDR3aa: CAIGGTGLDGYTF
v_gene: TRBV10-3
j_gene: TRBJ1-2
abundance: few
d_gene: -

CDR3nt: TGTGCCAGCAGTGGAGCTGCCTCTGGGGCCAACGTCCTGACTTTC
CDR3aa: CASSGAASGANVLTF
v_gene: TRBV2
j_gene: TRBJ2-6
abundance: -
d_gene: -

CDR3nt: TGTGCCAGCAGCGTAGGGGCAGGGGGCTTCGGAGAGACCCAGTACTTC
CDR3aa: CASSVGAGGFGETQYF
v_gene: TRBV9
j_gene: TRBJ2-5
abundance: few
d_gene: TRBD1

CDR3nt: TGTGCCAGCAGCTTGGCGGGCAGCCAAGAGACCCAGTACTTC
CDR3aa: CASSLAGSQETQYF
v_gene: TRBV5-4
j_gene: TRBJ2-5
abundance: -
d_gene: -

CDR3nt: TGTGCCAGCAGCTACGAGGGGAGCAAGAACACTGAAGCTTTCTTT
CDR3aa: CASSYEGSKNTEAFF
v_gene: TRBV5-4
j_gene: TRBJ1-1
abundance: few
d_gene: -

CDR3nt: TGTGCCAGCAGCCTCCAATCAGTTAGCAATCAGCCCCAGCATTTT
CDR3aa: CASSLQSVSNQPQHF
v_gene: TRBV5-6
j_gene: TRBJ1-5
abundance: -
d_gene: -

CDR3nt: TGCGCCAGCAGCCAGGTCACAGATACGCAGTATTTT
CDR3aa: CASSQVTDTQYF
v_gene: TRBV5-1
j_gene: TRBJ2-3
abundance: -
d_gene: -

CDR3nt: TGCGCCAGCAGCCAAGAAGAGGGGCAGGGAGGATACATTCAGTACTTC
CDR3aa: CASSQEEGQGGYIQYF
v_gene: TRBV4-3
j_gene: TRBJ2-4
abundance: -
d_gene: -

CDR3nt: TGTGCCAGCAGCTTTGTGGGACAGGGTGGCAATGAGCAGTTCTTC
CDR3aa: CASSFVGQGGNEQFF
v_gene: TRBV7-2
j_gene: TRBJ2-1
abundance: few
d_gene: TRBD1

CDR3nt: TGTGCCAGCAGCTTCGGGGACATCGATCCCCCCGGGGAGCTGTTTTTT
CDR3aa: CASSFGDIDPPGELFF
v_gene: TRBV7-2
j_gene: TRBJ2-2
abundance: few
d_gene: -

CDR3nt: TGTGCCAGCAGCGTAGGCACGAACACTGAAGCTTTCTTT
CDR3aa: CASSVGTNTEAFF
v_gene: TRBV9
j_gene: TRBJ1-1
abundance: -
d_gene: -

CDR3nt: TGCGCCAGCAGCCAAGGCCAGACTAGCGGGGCCTCGAAGGAGACCCAGTACTTC
CDR3aa: CASSQGQTSGASKETQYF
v_gene: TRBV4-3
j_gene: TRBJ2-5
abundance: -
d_gene: TRBD2

CDR3nt: TGTGCCAGCTCACCGGGTGACCCGGGAGAGACCCAGTACTTC
CDR3aa: CASSPGDPGETQYF
v_gene: TRBV18
j_gene: TRBJ2-5
abundance: -
d_gene: -

CDR3nt: TGTGCCAGCAGCTTAGACAGCATCTACGAGCAGTACTTC
CDR3aa: CASSLDSIYEQYF
v_gene: TRBV7-2
j_gene: TRBJ2-7
abundance: -
d_gene: -

CDR3nt: TGTGCCAGTAGTGCCCAGGGAGGCACTGAAGCTTTCTTT
CDR3aa: CASSAQGGTEAFF
v_gene: TRBV19
j_gene: TRBJ1-1
abundance: -
d_gene: -

CDR3nt: TGCGCCAGCAGCTCCGGGATTCACTACGAGCAGTACTTC
CDR3aa: CASSSGIHYEQYF
v_gene: TRBV5-1
j_gene: TRBJ2-7
abundance: few
d_gene: -

CDR3nt: TGTGCCAGCAGCCCCCGTGATGAAAAACTGTTTTTT
CDR3aa: CASSPRDEKLFF
v_gene: TRBV7-2
j_gene: TRBJ1-4
abundance: once
d_gene: -

CDR3nt: TGTGCCAGCAGCTCGACAGTTACCGGGGAGCTGTTTTTT
CDR3aa: CASSSTVTGELFF
v_gene: TRBV7-3
j_gene: TRBJ2-2
abundance: -
d_gene: -

CDR3nt: TGTGCCAGCAGTACGGTCGGGACGGGAAATGAAAAACTGTTTTTT
CDR3aa: CASSTVGTGNEKLFF
v_gene: TRBV28
j_gene: TRBJ1-4
abundance: -
d_gene: -

CDR3nt: TGTGCCAGCAGCTTAGGGGCCAGAGGGGTCAGCGGGGAGCTGTTTTTT
CDR3aa: CASSLGARGVSGELFF
v_gene: TRBV7-2
j_gene: TRBJ2-2
abundance: -
d_gene: -

CDR3nt: TGCGCCAGCATCGGAAGGGGCGGAGAGACCCAGTACTTC
CDR3aa: CASIGRGGETQYF
v_gene: TRBV5-1
j_gene: TRBJ2-5
abundance: -
d_gene: -

CDR3nt: TGCAGTGCAGGAACTAACTATGGCTACACCTTC
CDR3aa: CSAGTNYGYTF
v_gene: TRBV20-1
j_gene: TRBJ1-2
abundance: -
d_gene: -

CDR3nt: TGCAGCGTTGAGATCGGTCCCTCCTACAATGAGCAGTTCTTC
CDR3aa: CSVEIGPSYNEQFF
v_gene: TRBV29-1
j_gene: TRBJ2-1
abundance: -
d_gene: -

CDR3nt: TGTGCCAGCAGCCACGCCTCCGGGGACACTGAAGCTTTCTTT
CDR3aa: CASSHASGDTEAFF
v_gene: TRBV4-2
j_gene: TRBJ1-1
abundance: -
d_gene: -

CDR3nt: TGTGCCAGCAGCCTCCTCCGGGGGGCGGACGGCTACACCTTC
CDR3aa: CASSLLRGADGYTF
v_gene: TRBV6-6
j_gene: TRBJ1-2
abundance: few
d_gene: -

CDR3nt: TGTGCCAGCAGCGCCAACCCAAAAACTGAAGCTTTCTTT
CDR3aa: CASSANPKTEAFF
v_gene: TRBV7-3
j_gene: TRBJ1-1
abundance: -
d_gene: -

CDR3nt: TGTGCCAGCAGCCCCGAGGGAGGGCTTGGCTACACCTTC
CDR3aa: CASSPEGGLGYTF
v_gene: TRBV2
j_gene: TRBJ1-2
abundance: -
d_gene: -

CDR3nt: TGTGCCAGCAGTTGGGCAGGGATGGACACTGAAGCTTTCTTT
CDR3aa: CASSWAGMDTEAFF
v_gene: TRBV27
j_gene: TRBJ1-1
abundance: -
d_gene: -

CDR3nt: TGCGCCAGCAGCCACGCAACAGGGGGCAGTGGCTACACCTTC
CDR3aa: CASSHATGGSGYTF
v_gene: TRBV4-1
j_gene: TRBJ1-2
abundance: -
d_gene: TRBD1

CDR3nt: TGTGCCAGCAGAACCGGGACGTCCCCTAACGAGCAGTACTTC
CDR3aa: CASRTGTSPNEQYF
v_gene: TRBV6-5
j_gene: TRBJ2-7
abundance: -
d_gene: -

CDR3nt: TGTGCCAGCAGTCCCCCCTCTGGGGCCAACGTCCTGACTTTC
CDR3aa: CASSPPSGANVLTF
v_gene: TRBV27
j_gene: TRBJ2-6
abundance: few
d_gene: -

CDR3nt: TGCGCCAGCAGCCCGACGGGACAGGGGGCCTACGAGCAGTACTTC
CDR3aa: CASSPTGQGAYEQYF
v_gene: TRBV5-1
j_gene: TRBJ2-7
abundance: -
d_gene: TRBD1

CDR3nt: TGTGCCAGCAGGACTAGCGGGGGGACATACAATGAGCAGTTCTTC
CDR3aa: CASRTSGGTYNEQFF
v_gene: TRBV6-1
j_gene: TRBJ2-1
abundance: -
d_gene: TRBD2

CDR3nt: TGTGCCAGCTCACCACAGACAGGGGAAAACTATGGCTACACCTTC
CDR3aa: CASSPQTGENYGYTF
v_gene: TRBV18
j_gene: TRBJ1-2
abundance: -
d_gene: TRBD1

CDR3nt: TGTGCCTGGAGCGGAGGGGGGCTAGAGACCCAGTACTTC
CDR3aa: CAWSGGGLETQYF
v_gene: TRBV30
j_gene: TRBJ2-5
abundance: few
d_gene: -

CDR3nt: TGTGCCAGTAGTATGCTGGACAGGGAAGGAGGCTACACCTTC
CDR3aa: CASSMLDREGGYTF
v_gene: TRBV19
j_gene: TRBJ1-2
abundance: few
d_gene: TRBD1

CDR3nt: TGTGCCAGCACGGAAATGTCCAGTCTTGAAGCTTTCTTT
CDR3aa: CASTEMSSLEAFF
v_gene: TRBV6-6
j_gene: TRBJ1-1
abundance: few
d_gene: -

CDR3nt: TGTGCCAGCAGCGTTGGGACAGATCAACTGTACTCTGGGGCCAACGTCCTGACTTTC
CDR3aa: CASSVGTDQLYSGANVLTF
v_gene: TRBV9
j_gene: TRBJ2-6
abundance: -
d_gene: TRBD1

CDR3nt: TGTGCCAGCAGATTAAGGGATGGCGGCGGCTACACCTTC
CDR3aa: CASRLRDGGGYTF
v_gene: TRBV7-9
j_gene: TRBJ1-2
abundance: few
d_gene: -

CDR3nt: TGTGCCAGCAGCTTGGCCGGCTCCTATAATTCACCCCTCCACTTT
CDR3aa: CASSLAGSYNSPLHF
v_gene: TRBV5-5
j_gene: TRBJ1-6
abundance: few
d_gene: -

CDR3nt: TGTGCCATCAGTGATTTCACGCGCCATGGTAGCGGATACAATGAGCAGTTCTTC
CDR3aa: CAISDFTRHGSGYNEQFF
v_gene: TRBV10-3
j_gene: TRBJ2-1
abundance: few
d_gene: -

CDR3nt: TGTGCCAGCAGCTTGTCCCTAGAAGAGACCCAGTACTTC
CDR3aa: CASSLSLEETQYF
v_gene: TRBV7-2
j_gene: TRBJ2-5
abundance: -
d_gene: -

CDR3nt: TGTGCCAGCAGCTTGGGGGGAATGAACACTGAAGCTTTCTTT
CDR3aa: CASSLGGMNTEAFF
v_gene: TRBV5-4
j_gene: TRBJ1-1
abundance: few
d_gene: -

CDR3nt: TGTGCCAGCAGCCAGGATTTCTATGAGCAGTTCTTC
CDR3aa: CASSQDFYEQFF
v_gene: TRBV7-9
j_gene: TRBJ2-1
abundance: -
d_gene: -

CDR3nt: TGTGCCAGCAGTTTATCGAGGGGCAGGGGACGTGAGCAGTTCTTC
CDR3aa: CASSLSRGRGREQFF
v_gene: TRBV27
j_gene: TRBJ2-1
abundance: -
d_gene: -

CDR3nt: TGTGCCAGCAGGGAACCGGGACAGGGGGCTTACGAGCAGTACTTC
CDR3aa: CASREPGQGAYEQYF
v_gene: TRBV27
j_gene: TRBJ2-7
abundance: few
d_gene: TRBD1

CDR3nt: TGTGCCAGCAGCTTTACAGGGTACGAGACCCAGTACTTC
CDR3aa: CASSFTGYETQYF
v_gene: TRBV7-2
j_gene: TRBJ2-5
abundance: few
d_gene: -

CDR3nt: TGTGCCAGCAGCTGGCAGGGACAGTCGTCGCTTAATTCACCCCTCCACTTT
CDR3aa: CASSWQGQSSLNSPLHF
v_gene: TRBV5-4
j_gene: TRBJ1-6
abundance: few
d_gene: TRBD1

CDR3nt: TGTGCCAGCAGGGAGTTTCGGGACACCATCCCCTACGAGCAGTACTTC
CDR3aa: CASREFRDTIPYEQYF
v_gene: TRBV2
j_gene: TRBJ2-7
abundance: -
d_gene: -

CDR3nt: TGTGCCAGCAGCTTAGTGCGGGGACAGGTTGGTGGCAATCAGCCCCAGCATTTT
CDR3aa: CASSLVRGQVGGNQPQHF
v_gene: TRBV7-9
j_gene: TRBJ1-5
abundance: few
d_gene: TRBD1